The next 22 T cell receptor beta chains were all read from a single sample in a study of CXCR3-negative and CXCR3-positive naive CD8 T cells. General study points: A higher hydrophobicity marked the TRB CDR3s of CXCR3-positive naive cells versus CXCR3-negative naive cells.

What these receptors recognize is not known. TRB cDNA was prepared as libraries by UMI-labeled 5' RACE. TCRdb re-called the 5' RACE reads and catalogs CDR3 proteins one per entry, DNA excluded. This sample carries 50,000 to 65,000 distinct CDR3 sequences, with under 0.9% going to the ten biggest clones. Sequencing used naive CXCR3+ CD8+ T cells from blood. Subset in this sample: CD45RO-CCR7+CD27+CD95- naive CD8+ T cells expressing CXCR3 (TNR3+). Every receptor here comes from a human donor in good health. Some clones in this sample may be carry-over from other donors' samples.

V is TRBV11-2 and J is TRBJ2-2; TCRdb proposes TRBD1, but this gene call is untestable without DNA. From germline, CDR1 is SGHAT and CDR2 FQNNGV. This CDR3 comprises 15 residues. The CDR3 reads CASSFPQGITGELFF.

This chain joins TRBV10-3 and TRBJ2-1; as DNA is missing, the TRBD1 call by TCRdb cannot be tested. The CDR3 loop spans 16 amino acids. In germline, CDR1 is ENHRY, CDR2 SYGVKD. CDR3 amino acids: CAITKIGGQGAFEQFF.

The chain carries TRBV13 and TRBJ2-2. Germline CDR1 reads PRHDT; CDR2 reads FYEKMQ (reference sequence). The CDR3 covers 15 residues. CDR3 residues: CASSLQGSRTGELFF.

This CDR3 reads CASSSTTGNTGELFF. The V gene is TRBV7-9, the J gene TRBJ2-2; the D gene TCRdb calls, TRBD1, cannot be checked with no DNA. This CDR3 comprises 15 residues. Per the germline V gene, CDR1 is SEHNR and CDR2 is FQNEAQ (reference sequence).

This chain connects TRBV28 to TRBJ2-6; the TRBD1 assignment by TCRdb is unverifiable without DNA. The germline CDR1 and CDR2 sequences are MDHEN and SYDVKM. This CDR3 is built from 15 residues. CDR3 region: CASSKTGVGANVLTF.

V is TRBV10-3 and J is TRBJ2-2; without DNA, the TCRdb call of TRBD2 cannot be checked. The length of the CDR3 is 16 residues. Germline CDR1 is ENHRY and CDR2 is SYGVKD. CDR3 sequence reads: CAISENIAGATGELFF.

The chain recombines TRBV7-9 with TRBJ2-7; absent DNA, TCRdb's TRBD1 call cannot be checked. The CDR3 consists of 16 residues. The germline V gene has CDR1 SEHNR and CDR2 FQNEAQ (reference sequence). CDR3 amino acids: CASSFFPSGIPYEQYF.

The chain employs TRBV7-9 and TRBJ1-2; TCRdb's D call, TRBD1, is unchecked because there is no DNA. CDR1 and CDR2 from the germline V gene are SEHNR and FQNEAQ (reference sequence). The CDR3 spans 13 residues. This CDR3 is CASSLAQGSGYTF.

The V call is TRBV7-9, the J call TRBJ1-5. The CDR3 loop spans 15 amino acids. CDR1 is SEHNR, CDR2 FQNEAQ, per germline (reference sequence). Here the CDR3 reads CASSDGPDRNQPQHF. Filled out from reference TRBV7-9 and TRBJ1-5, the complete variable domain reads DTGVSQNPRHKITKRGQNVTFRCDPISEHNRLYWYRQTLGQGPEFLTYFQNEAQLEKSRLLSDRFSAERPKGSFSTLEIQRTEQGDSAMYLCASSDGPDRNQPQHFGDGTRLSIL.

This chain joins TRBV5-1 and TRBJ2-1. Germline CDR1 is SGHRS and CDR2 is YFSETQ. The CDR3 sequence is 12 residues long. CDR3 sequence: CASSLEVHEQFF.

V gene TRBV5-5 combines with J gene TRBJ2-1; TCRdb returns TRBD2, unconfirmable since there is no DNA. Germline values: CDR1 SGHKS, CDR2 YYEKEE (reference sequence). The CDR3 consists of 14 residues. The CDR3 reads CASSSSGGHNEQFF.

CDR3: CSANEVLVSYEQYF. V is TRBV20-1 and J is TRBJ2-7. CDR3 length: 14 amino acids. CDR1 is DFQATT and CDR2 is SNEGSKA in the germline V gene (reference sequence).

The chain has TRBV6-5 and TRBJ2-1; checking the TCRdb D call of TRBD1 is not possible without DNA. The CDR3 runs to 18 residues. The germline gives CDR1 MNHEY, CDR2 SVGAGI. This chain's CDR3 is CASLKTFARDSPYNEQFF.

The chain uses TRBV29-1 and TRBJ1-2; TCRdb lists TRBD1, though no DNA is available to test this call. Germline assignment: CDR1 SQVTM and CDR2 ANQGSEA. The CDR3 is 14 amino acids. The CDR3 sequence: CSVPKQGAWDGYTF.

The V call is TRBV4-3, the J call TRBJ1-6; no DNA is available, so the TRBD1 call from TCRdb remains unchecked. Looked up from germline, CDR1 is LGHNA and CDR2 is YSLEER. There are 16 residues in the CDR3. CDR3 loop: CASSQDRDPRNSPLHF.

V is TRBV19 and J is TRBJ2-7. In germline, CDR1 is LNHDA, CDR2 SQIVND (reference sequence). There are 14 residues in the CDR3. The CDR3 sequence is CASSIGGGTYEQYF.

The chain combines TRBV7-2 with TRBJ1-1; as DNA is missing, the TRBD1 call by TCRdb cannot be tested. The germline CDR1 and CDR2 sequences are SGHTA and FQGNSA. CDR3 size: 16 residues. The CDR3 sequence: CASSLVTGGANTEAFF.

CDR3: CASSSSRALAGAGTQYF. The chain recombines TRBV7-9 with TRBJ2-5; TCRdb's D gene call, TRBD2, goes unchecked for lack of DNA. This CDR3 spans 17 amino acids. Per germline, CDR1 SEHNR and CDR2 FQNEAQ (reference sequence).

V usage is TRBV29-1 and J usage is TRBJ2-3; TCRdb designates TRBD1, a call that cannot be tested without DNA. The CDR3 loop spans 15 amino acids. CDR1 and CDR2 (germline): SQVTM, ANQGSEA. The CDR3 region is CSVSPWDPITDTQYF.

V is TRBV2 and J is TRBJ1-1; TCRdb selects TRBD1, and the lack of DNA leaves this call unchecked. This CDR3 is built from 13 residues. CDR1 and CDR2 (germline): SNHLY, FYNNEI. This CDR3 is CASRQQGWTEAFF.

This CDR3 is CASSTMNEQFF. The rearrangement uses TRBV5-1 and TRBJ2-1. The CDR3 consists of 11 residues. The germline gives CDR1 SGHRS, CDR2 YFSETQ.

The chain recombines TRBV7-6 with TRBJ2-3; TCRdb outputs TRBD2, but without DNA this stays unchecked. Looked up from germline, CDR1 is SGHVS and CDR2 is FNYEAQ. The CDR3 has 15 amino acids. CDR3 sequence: CASSWSGGDSDTQYF.